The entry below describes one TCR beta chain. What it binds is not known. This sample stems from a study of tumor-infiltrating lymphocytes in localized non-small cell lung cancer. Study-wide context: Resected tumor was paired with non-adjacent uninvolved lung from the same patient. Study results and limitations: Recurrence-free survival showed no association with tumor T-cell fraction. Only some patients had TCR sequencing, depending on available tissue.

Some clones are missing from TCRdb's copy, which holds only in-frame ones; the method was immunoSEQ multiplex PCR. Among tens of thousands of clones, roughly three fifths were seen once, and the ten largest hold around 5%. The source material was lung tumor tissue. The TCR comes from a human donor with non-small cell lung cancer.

The CDR3 DNA sequence: TGTGCCAGCTCACCTTTCGGACAGGCAACCGGAAACACCATATATTTT. Translating it yields CASSPFGQATGNTIYF. The chain joins TRBV18 to TRBJ1-3; 7 bases are shared with TRBD1. Germline assignment: CDR1 KGHSH and CDR2 LQKENI. This CDR3 region has 16 residues. V was pared by 3 bases and J by 4 bases, with 9 bases of the junction left unmatched.